The clone carrying this TCR beta chain has just a few counts. This record comes from a study of blood T cell repertoires in COVID-19. Looking at the study overall: The origin of the acute and convalescent COVID-19 samples was the United States, Italy and Spain. PBMCs, B-cell-depleted T cells, or T cells provided the cDNA or gDNA that made up the material.

Clones were read by immunoSEQ multiplex PCR, and TCRdb kept only the in-frame ones, dropping some. In the table there are under 300,000 clones, around 90% of which are singletons. This TCR was sampled from a woman between 55 and 75 years old with COVID-19, enrolled during active disease. Sequences were obtained from peripheral blood.

CDR3 amino acids: CASSKRTGGGEGYTF. In DNA form, the CDR3 reads TGTGCCAGTAGTAAACGGACAGGGGGAGGGGAAGGCTACACCTTC. V usage is TRBV19 and J usage is TRBJ1-2; 10 bases line up with TRBD1. Germline V gene lookup returns CDR1 LNHDA and CDR2 SQIVND (reference sequence). This CDR3 is 15 amino acids long. The trim removed 4 bases at V and 8 bases at J, leaving 10 bases unmatched.